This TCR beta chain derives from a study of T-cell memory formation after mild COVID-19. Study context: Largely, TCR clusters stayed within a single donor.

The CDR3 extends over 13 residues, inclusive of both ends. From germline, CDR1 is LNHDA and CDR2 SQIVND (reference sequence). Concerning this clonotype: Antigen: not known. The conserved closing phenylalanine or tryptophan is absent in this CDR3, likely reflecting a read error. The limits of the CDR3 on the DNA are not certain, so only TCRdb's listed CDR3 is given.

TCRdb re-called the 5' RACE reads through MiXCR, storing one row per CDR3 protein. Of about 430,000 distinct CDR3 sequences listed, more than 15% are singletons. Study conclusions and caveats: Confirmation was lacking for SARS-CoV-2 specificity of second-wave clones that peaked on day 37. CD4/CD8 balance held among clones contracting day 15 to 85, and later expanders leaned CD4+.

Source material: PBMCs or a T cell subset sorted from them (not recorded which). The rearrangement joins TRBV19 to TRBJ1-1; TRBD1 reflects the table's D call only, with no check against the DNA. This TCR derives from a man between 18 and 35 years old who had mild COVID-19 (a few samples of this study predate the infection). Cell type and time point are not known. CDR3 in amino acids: CASSATGGVEQKI.